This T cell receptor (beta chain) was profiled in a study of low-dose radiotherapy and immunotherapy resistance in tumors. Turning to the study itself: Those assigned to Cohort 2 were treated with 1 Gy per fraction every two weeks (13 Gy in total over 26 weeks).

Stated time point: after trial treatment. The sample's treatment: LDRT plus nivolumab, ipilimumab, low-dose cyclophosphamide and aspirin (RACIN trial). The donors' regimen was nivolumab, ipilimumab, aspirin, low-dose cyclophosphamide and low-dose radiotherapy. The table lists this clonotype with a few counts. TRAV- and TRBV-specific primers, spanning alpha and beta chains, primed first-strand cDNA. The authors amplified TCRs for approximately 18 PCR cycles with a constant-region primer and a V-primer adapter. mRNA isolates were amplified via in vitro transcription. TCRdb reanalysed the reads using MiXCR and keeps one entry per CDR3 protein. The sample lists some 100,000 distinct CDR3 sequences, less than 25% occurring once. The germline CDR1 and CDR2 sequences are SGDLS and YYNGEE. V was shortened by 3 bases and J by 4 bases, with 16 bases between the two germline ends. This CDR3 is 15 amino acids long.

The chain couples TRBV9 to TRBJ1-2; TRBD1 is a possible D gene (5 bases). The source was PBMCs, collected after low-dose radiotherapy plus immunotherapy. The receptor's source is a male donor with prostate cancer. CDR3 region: CASSAHSGTSYGYTF. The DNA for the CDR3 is TGTGCCAGCAGCGCCCACTCGGGGACCTCCTATGGCTACACCTTC.